Listed below are T cell receptor beta chains from one sample, sequenced in a study of T cell repertoires in cytomegalovirus infection. TCRdb itself ran the reads through MiXCR, one entry per CDR3 protein. Seen here are 150,000 to 200,000 distinct CDR3 sequences, approximately 28% observed once, and the top ten hold roughly 29%. The sequenced sample was PBMCs. The receptors were sampled from a human donor in good health (CMV status not recorded). Some clones in this sample may be carry-over from other donors' samples. CDR3s include the opening cysteine and the closing phenylalanine or tryptophan. The D gene is left open where the match is weak. Size is stated for part of the rows, as once, few or many counts, or as a class when the clone is expanded.

v_gene	j_gene	abundance	d_gene	CDR3aa	CDR3nt
TRBV20-1	TRBJ1-2	-	-	CSASLATPSSYGYTF	TGCAGTGCTAGCCTAGCCACCCCCTCGAGCTATGGCTACACCTTC
TRBV5-5	TRBJ2-2	few	-	CASSKDRGNTGELFF	TGTGCCAGCAGCAAGGACAGAGGGAACACCGGGGAGCTGTTTTTT
TRBV15	TRBJ1-1	few	-	CATSTRVLGNTEAFF	TGTGCCACCAGCACCCGGGTCCTGGGGAACACTGAAGCTTTCTTT
TRBV11-2	TRBJ1-1	-	TRBD1	CASSAHPTGSDTEAFF	TGTGCCAGCAGCGCACATCCGACAGGGTCGGACACTGAAGCTTTCTTT
TRBV7-9	TRBJ1-2	few	-	CASSFRMGGYTF	TGTGCCAGCAGCTTTAGGATGGGTGGCTACACCTTC
TRBV7-2	TRBJ2-5	-	TRBD2	CASSLSGLAAETQYF	TGTGCCAGCAGCCTATCGGGACTAGCCGCAGAGACCCAGTACTTC
TRBV20-1	TRBJ2-1	many	-	CSASLPGRLNNEQFF	TGCAGTGCTAGTCTCCCGGGACGGCTGAACAATGAGCAGTTCTTC
TRBV7-2	TRBJ2-1	few	TRBD2	CASSSGTSGPNEQFF	TGTGCCAGCAGCTCGGGGACTAGCGGACCCAATGAGCAGTTCTTC
TRBV7-2	TRBJ1-5	many	-	CASSTGTLNQPQHF	TGTGCCAGCAGCACCGGGACCCTCAATCAGCCCCAGCATTTT
TRBV7-9	TRBJ2-1	-	-	CASSSRVGNNEQFF	TGTGCCAGCAGCTCCAGGGTCGGAAACAATGAGCAGTTCTTC
TRBV18	TRBJ1-1	few	-	CASSPPTDTEAFF	TGTGCCAGCTCACCCCCGACGGACACTGAAGCTTTCTTT
TRBV30	TRBJ2-5	-	TRBD1	CAWSVRGQGLRETQYF	TGTGCCTGGAGTGTCCGGGGACAGGGTTTAAGGGAGACCCAGTACTTC
TRBV4-1	TRBJ2-3	many	-	CASSGLGFFWTDTQYF	TGCGCCAGCAGCGGGCTTGGATTCTTTTGGACAGATACGCAGTATTTT
TRBV20-1	TRBJ2-3	-	-	CSADWQPTDTQYF	TGCAGTGCCGACTGGCAACCCACAGATACGCAGTATTTT
TRBV7-6	TRBJ1-2	-	TRBD1	CASSPDDRGYGYTF	TGTGCCAGCAGCCCAGATGACAGGGGATATGGCTACACCTTC
TRBV5-4	TRBJ2-7	-	TRBD1	CASSPGTGDYEQYF	TGTGCCAGCAGTCCGGGGACAGGGGACTACGAGCAGTACTTC
TRBV6-2/TRBV6-3	TRBJ2-1	few	-	CASSKGAAGNEQFF	TGTGCCAGCTCAAAGGGAGCAGCGGGCAATGAGCAGTTCTTC
TRBV7-3	TRBJ2-2	-	-	CASSLPVTGELFF	TGTGCCAGCAGCCTACCAGTTACCGGGGAGCTGTTTTTT
TRBV7-2	TRBJ2-3	many	TRBD2	CASSPTREEDTQYF	TGTGCCAGCAGCCCTACGCGGGAGGAAGATACGCAGTATTTT